A selection of T cell receptor beta chains follows, all from one sample in a study of blood T cells in healthy people across ages. TCRdb reanalysed the 5' RACE reads using MiXCR and keeps one entry per CDR3 protein. The sample holds 1.5 million to 2 million distinct CDR3 sequences, around half seen once. Specimen: blood. All receptors derive from a middle-aged woman in good health. CDR3s include the opening cysteine and the closing phenylalanine or tryptophan. The D gene is left open where the match is weak. Rows give clone size only sometimes, using once, few, many, or a class for an expanded clone.

D gene: TRBD2
clone size: -
J gene: TRBJ2-1
V gene: TRBV5-1
CDR3 protein: CASSQSGGVSYNEQFF
CDR3 DNA: TGCGCCAGCAGCCAAAGCGGGGGGGTTTCCTACAATGAGCAGTTCTTC

D gene: -
clone size: -
J gene: TRBJ1-5
V gene: TRBV21-1
CDR3 protein: CASSKLIGGGYQPQHF
CDR3 DNA: TGTGCCAGCAGCAAACTGATCGGAGGGGGGTATCAGCCCCAGCATTTT

D gene: -
clone size: -
J gene: TRBJ2-1
V gene: TRBV6-2/TRBV6-3
CDR3 protein: CASSSRVSSSCNEQFF
CDR3 DNA: TGTGCCAGCAGTTCGAGGGTATCCAGCTCCTGCAATGAGCAGTTCTTC

D gene: -
clone size: few
J gene: TRBJ2-1
V gene: TRBV6-6
CDR3 protein: CASLVGEAYNEQFF
CDR3 DNA: TGTGCCAGCCTCGTAGGGGAGGCCTACAATGAGCAGTTCTTC

D gene: -
clone size: -
J gene: TRBJ1-5
V gene: TRBV7-2
CDR3 protein: CASSLADLGGNQPQHF
CDR3 DNA: TGTGCCAGCAGCTTAGCGGACCTAGGAGGCAATCAGCCCCAGCATTTT

D gene: -
clone size: -
J gene: TRBJ2-3
V gene: TRBV5-6
CDR3 protein: CASSLGVALGTQYF
CDR3 DNA: TGTGCCAGCAGCCTGGGGGTGGCCCTCGGTACGCAGTATTTT

D gene: TRBD1
clone size: -
J gene: TRBJ2-7
V gene: TRBV29-1
CDR3 protein: CSVEGRGGQGSYEQYF
CDR3 DNA: TGCAGCGTTGAAGGACGGGGAGGACAGGGTTCGTACGAGCAGTACTTC

D gene: TRBD2
clone size: -
J gene: TRBJ2-1
V gene: TRBV5-1
CDR3 protein: CASSFRGDSYNEQFF
CDR3 DNA: TGCGCCAGCAGCTTCCGGGGGGACTCCTACAATGAGCAGTTCTTC

D gene: -
clone size: -
J gene: TRBJ2-2
V gene: TRBV28
CDR3 protein: CASRGQLTGELFF
CDR3 DNA: TGTGCCAGCAGAGGACAACTGACCGGGGAGCTGTTTTTT

D gene: -
clone size: -
J gene: TRBJ2-7
V gene: TRBV18
CDR3 protein: CASSPYDGKSEQYF
CDR3 DNA: TGTGCCAGCTCACCTTATGACGGAAAAAGCGAGCAGTACTTC

D gene: TRBD1
clone size: few
J gene: TRBJ2-5
V gene: TRBV28
CDR3 protein: CASSAHRGQETQYF
CDR3 DNA: TGTGCCAGCAGTGCTCACAGGGGGCAAGAGACCCAGTACTTC

D gene: TRBD1
clone size: -
J gene: TRBJ1-5
V gene: TRBV7-6
CDR3 protein: CASSLGGGQISQPQHF
CDR3 DNA: TGTGCCAGCAGCTTAGGGGGGGGACAGATCAGTCAGCCCCAGCATTTT

D gene: TRBD1
clone size: -
J gene: TRBJ1-2
V gene: TRBV7-9
CDR3 protein: CASSLERGRGGYTF
CDR3 DNA: TGTGCCAGCAGCTTGGAGAGGGGGCGCGGTGGCTACACCTTC

D gene: TRBD2
clone size: -
J gene: TRBJ2-3
V gene: TRBV10-2
CDR3 protein: CARVAGGSRTDTQYF
CDR3 DNA: TGCGCCAGAGTAGCGGGGGGGTCCCGCACAGATACGCAGTATTTT

D gene: -
clone size: -
J gene: TRBJ1-2
V gene: TRBV2
CDR3 protein: CASRRDSPVGYTF
CDR3 DNA: TGTGCCAGCAGAAGAGACAGCCCGGTTGGCTACACCTTC

D gene: TRBD2
clone size: -
J gene: TRBJ2-1
V gene: TRBV7-2
CDR3 protein: CASSFGGGAAYEQFF
CDR3 DNA: TGTGCCAGCAGCTTTGGCGGGGGGGCGGCATATGAGCAGTTCTTC

D gene: TRBD1
clone size: few
J gene: TRBJ2-1
V gene: TRBV29-1
CDR3 protein: CSVGDRAYNEQFF
CDR3 DNA: TGCAGCGTTGGGGACAGGGCGTACAATGAGCAGTTCTTC

D gene: TRBD2
clone size: once
J gene: TRBJ2-1
V gene: TRBV18
CDR3 protein: CASSPRGLADEQFF
CDR3 DNA: TGTGCCAGCTCACCACGGGGACTAGCGGATGAGCAGTTCTTC

D gene: TRBD1
clone size: -
J gene: TRBJ2-3
V gene: TRBV14
CDR3 protein: CASSRTGQGSPDTQYF
CDR3 DNA: TGTGCCAGCAGCCGGACAGGACAGGGTAGCCCAGATACGCAGTATTTT

D gene: TRBD1
clone size: -
J gene: TRBJ2-3
V gene: TRBV4-3
CDR3 protein: CASSQNTGTGNSDTQYF
CDR3 DNA: TGCGCCAGCAGCCAAAATACCGGGACAGGGAATTCAGATACGCAGTATTTT

D gene: TRBD2
clone size: -
J gene: TRBJ2-3
V gene: TRBV4-3
CDR3 protein: CASSQDALAGPTDTQYF
CDR3 DNA: TGCGCCAGCAGCCAAGATGCCCTAGCGGGGCCCACAGATACGCAGTATTTT

D gene: -
clone size: few
J gene: TRBJ2-5
V gene: TRBV27
CDR3 protein: CASSPLVGGLQETQYF
CDR3 DNA: TGTGCCAGCAGCCCCCTCGTGGGGGGCCTTCAAGAGACCCAGTACTTC

D gene: -
clone size: few
J gene: TRBJ2-3
V gene: TRBV29-1
CDR3 protein: CSVPTGDTQYF
CDR3 DNA: TGCAGCGTGCCCACCGGAGATACGCAGTATTTT

D gene: TRBD1
clone size: -
J gene: TRBJ1-2
V gene: TRBV6-5
CDR3 protein: CASSYNTGGADGYTF
CDR3 DNA: TGTGCCAGCAGTTACAACACAGGGGGCGCGGACGGCTACACCTTC

D gene: -
clone size: once
J gene: TRBJ1-6
V gene: TRBV6-2/TRBV6-3
CDR3 protein: CASSHAQGLESPLHF
CDR3 DNA: TGTGCCAGCAGTCACGCACAGGGACTCGAATCACCCCTCCACTTT

D gene: -
clone size: -
J gene: TRBJ2-1
V gene: TRBV6-6
CDR3 protein: CASSYTLGGNEQFF
CDR3 DNA: TGTGCCAGCAGTTATACCCTTGGAGGGAATGAGCAGTTCTTC

D gene: -
clone size: few
J gene: TRBJ1-5
V gene: TRBV20-1
CDR3 protein: CSAREGNNQPQHF
CDR3 DNA: TGCAGTGCTAGAGAGGGTAACAATCAGCCCCAGCATTTT

D gene: -
clone size: few
J gene: TRBJ2-5
V gene: TRBV21-1
CDR3 protein: CASSTHTTSGGGETQYF
CDR3 DNA: TGTGCCAGCAGCACCCACACGACTAGCGGGGGAGGAGAGACCCAGTACTTC

D gene: -
clone size: -
J gene: TRBJ1-1
V gene: TRBV5-1
CDR3 protein: CASSLYPGVTEAFF
CDR3 DNA: TGCGCCAGCAGCTTGTACCCAGGGGTGACTGAAGCTTTCTTT

D gene: -
clone size: few
J gene: TRBJ2-5
V gene: TRBV29-1
CDR3 protein: CSVSEPGEGQYF
CDR3 DNA: TGCAGCGTCTCGGAACCAGGGGAGGGCCAGTACTTC

D gene: -
clone size: once
J gene: TRBJ2-3
V gene: TRBV20-1
CDR3 protein: CSAPEGGAGTNTQYF
CDR3 DNA: TGCAGTGCCCCCGAAGGGGGGGCCGGTACAAATACGCAGTATTTT

D gene: -
clone size: -
J gene: TRBJ2-5
V gene: TRBV7-2
CDR3 protein: CASSLVAGSMETQYF
CDR3 DNA: TGTGCCAGCAGCTTAGTGGCGGGGTCCATGGAGACCCAGTACTTC

D gene: TRBD2
clone size: few
J gene: TRBJ2-7
V gene: TRBV10-3
CDR3 protein: CAIRIQSGGTNEQYF
CDR3 DNA: TGTGCCATCAGAATACAGAGCGGGGGGACCAACGAGCAGTACTTC

D gene: TRBD2
clone size: -
J gene: TRBJ2-3
V gene: TRBV9
CDR3 protein: CASSVVVSGGATQYF
CDR3 DNA: TGTGCCAGCAGTGTAGTTGTTAGCGGGGGGGCGACGCAGTATTTT

D gene: TRBD2
clone size: -
J gene: TRBJ2-1
V gene: TRBV27
CDR3 protein: CASSLSWTSGGATGNEQFF
CDR3 DNA: TGTGCCAGCAGTTTGTCCTGGACTAGCGGGGGGGCCACAGGGAATGAGCAGTTCTTC

D gene: TRBD2
clone size: -
J gene: TRBJ2-5
V gene: TRBV3-1
CDR3 protein: CASSQGISGGHQETQYF
CDR3 DNA: TGTGCCAGCAGCCAAGGAATTAGCGGGGGCCACCAAGAGACCCAGTACTTC

D gene: -
clone size: -
J gene: TRBJ2-6
V gene: TRBV20-1
CDR3 protein: CSAEYYGLDIEGISGANVLTF
CDR3 DNA: TGCAGTGCTGAGTACTACGGATTGGACATTGAAGGAATTTCTGGGGCCAACGTCCTGACTTTC

D gene: -
clone size: few
J gene: TRBJ2-7
V gene: TRBV4-3
CDR3 protein: CASSQEHRPTYEQYF
CDR3 DNA: TGCGCCAGCAGCCAAGAACACAGGCCAACCTACGAGCAGTACTTC

D gene: -
clone size: few
J gene: TRBJ2-3
V gene: TRBV5-1
CDR3 protein: CASSFNNRGDTQYF
CDR3 DNA: TGCGCCAGCAGCTTTAATAACCGGGGAGATACGCAGTATTTT

D gene: TRBD1
clone size: -
J gene: TRBJ2-7
V gene: TRBV6-2/TRBV6-3
CDR3 protein: CASSYPQGFSYEQYF
CDR3 DNA: TGCGCCAGCAGTTATCCACAGGGGTTCTCCTACGAGCAGTACTTC

D gene: TRBD2
clone size: -
J gene: TRBJ2-1
V gene: TRBV27
CDR3 protein: CASSLRTSGGQPYNEQFF
CDR3 DNA: TGTGCCAGCAGTTTGAGGACTAGCGGGGGCCAACCCTACAATGAGCAGTTCTTC

D gene: -
clone size: -
J gene: TRBJ2-3
V gene: TRBV20-1
CDR3 protein: CSARDRRFLDTQYF
CDR3 DNA: TGCAGTGCTAGAGATCGGCGCTTCTTGGATACGCAGTATTTT